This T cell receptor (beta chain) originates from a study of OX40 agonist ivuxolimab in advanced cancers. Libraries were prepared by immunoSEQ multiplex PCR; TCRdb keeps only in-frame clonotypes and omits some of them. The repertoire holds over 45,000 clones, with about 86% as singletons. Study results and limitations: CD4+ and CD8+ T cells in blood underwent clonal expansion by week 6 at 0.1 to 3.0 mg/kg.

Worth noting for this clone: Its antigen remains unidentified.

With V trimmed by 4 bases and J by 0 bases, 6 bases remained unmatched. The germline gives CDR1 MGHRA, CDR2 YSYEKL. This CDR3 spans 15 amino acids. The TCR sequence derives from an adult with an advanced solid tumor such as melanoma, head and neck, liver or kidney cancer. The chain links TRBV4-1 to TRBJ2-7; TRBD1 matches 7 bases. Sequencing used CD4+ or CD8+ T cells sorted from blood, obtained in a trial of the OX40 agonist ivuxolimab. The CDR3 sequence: CASSRGQSSSYEQYF. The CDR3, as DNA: TGCGCCAGCAGCCGGGGACAGTCGAGCTCCTACGAGCAGTACTTC.